The clone carrying this TCR beta chain showed up just a few times. Its antigen is undetermined. It was by quantitative 5'-RACE with molecular barcodes that TCR beta libraries were made. One entry per CDR3 protein, called by TCRdb with MiXCR from the 5' RACE reads. This table holds 200,000 to 250,000 distinct CDR3 sequences, about 7.3% found once. This CDR3 comprises 15 residues. The germline gives CDR1 GTSNPN, CDR2 SVGIG (reference sequence). V lost 2 bases and J 6 bases, leaving 19 bases between the germline ends. This sample is drawn from a study of CD8 T cells in ankylosing spondylitis. Overall study findings and caveats: A TCR beta motif of seven or eight highly homologous variants appeared characteristic of ankylosing spondylitis blood. Earlier work had already found some motif variants in reactive arthritis synovial fluid and blood. Relatively scarce in peripheral blood, disease-linked clones were CD8+. Reportedly, matched ankylosing spondylitis synovial fluid was significantly enriched for disease-linked clones.

This TCR derives from a male donor with ankylosing spondylitis. Sequencing was carried out using blood, either unsorted or a sorted T cell fraction (not recorded which). The rearrangement links TRBV30 to TRBJ1-2, with no clear D. The CDR3 here is CAWSSWRREEDGYTF. The DNA of the CDR3 is TGTGCCTGGAGTTCCTGGAGGAGAGAAGAAGATGGCTACACCTTC.